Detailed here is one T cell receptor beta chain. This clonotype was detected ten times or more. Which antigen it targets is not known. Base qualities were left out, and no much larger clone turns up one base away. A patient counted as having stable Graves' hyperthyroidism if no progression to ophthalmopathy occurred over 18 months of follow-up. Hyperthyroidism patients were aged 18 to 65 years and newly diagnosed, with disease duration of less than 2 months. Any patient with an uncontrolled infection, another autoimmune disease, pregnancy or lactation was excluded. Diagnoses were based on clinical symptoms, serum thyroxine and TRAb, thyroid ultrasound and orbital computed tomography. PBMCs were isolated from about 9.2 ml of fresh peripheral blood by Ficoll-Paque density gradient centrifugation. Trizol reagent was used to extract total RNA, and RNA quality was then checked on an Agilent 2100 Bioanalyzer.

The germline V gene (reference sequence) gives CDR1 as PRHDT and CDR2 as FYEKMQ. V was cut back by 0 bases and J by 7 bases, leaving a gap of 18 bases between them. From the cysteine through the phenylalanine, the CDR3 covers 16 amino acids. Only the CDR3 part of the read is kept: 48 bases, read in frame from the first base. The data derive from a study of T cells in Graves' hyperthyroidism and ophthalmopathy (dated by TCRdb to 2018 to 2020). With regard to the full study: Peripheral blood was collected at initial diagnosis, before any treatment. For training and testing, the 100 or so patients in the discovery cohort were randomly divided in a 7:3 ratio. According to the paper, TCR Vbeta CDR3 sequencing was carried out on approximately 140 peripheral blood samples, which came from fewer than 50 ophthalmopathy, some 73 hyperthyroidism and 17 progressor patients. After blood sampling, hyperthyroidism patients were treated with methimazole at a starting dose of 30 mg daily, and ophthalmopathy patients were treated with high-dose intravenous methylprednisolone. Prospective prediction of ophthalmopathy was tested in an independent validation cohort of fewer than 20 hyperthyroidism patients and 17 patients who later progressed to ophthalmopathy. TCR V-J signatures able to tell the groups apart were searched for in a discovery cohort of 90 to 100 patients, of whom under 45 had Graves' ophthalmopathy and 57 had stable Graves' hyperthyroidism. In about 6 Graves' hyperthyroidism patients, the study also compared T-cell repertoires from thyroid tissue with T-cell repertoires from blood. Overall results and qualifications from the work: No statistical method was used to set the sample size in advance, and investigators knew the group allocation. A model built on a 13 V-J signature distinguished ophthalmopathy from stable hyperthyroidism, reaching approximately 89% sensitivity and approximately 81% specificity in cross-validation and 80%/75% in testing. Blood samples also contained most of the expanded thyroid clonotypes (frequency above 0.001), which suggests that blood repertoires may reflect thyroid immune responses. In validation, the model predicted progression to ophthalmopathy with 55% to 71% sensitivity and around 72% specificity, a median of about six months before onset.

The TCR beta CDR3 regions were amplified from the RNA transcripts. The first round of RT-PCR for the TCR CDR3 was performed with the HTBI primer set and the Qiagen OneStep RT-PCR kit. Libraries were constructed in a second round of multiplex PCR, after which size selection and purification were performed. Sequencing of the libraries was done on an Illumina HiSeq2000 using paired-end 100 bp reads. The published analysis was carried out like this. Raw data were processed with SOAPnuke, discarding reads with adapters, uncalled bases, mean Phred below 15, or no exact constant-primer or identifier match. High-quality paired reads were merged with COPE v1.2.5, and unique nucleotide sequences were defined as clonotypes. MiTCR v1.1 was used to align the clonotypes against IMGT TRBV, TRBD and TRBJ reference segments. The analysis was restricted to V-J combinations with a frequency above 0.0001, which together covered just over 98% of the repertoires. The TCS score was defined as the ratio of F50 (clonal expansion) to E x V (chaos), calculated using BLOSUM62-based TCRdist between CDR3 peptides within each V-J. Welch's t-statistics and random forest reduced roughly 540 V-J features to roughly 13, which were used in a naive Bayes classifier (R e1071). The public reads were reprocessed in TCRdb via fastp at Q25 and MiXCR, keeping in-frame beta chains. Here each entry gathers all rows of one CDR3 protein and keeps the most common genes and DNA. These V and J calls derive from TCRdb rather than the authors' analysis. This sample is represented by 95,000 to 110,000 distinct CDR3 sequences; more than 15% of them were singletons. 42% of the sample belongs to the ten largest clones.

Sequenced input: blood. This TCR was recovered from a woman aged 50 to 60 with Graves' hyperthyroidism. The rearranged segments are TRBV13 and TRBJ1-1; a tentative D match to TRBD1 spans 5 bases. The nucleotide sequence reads TGTGCCAGCAGCTTAGGTGGGGCAGGACCGAAACATGAAGCTTTCTTT. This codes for CASSLGGAGPKHEAFF.